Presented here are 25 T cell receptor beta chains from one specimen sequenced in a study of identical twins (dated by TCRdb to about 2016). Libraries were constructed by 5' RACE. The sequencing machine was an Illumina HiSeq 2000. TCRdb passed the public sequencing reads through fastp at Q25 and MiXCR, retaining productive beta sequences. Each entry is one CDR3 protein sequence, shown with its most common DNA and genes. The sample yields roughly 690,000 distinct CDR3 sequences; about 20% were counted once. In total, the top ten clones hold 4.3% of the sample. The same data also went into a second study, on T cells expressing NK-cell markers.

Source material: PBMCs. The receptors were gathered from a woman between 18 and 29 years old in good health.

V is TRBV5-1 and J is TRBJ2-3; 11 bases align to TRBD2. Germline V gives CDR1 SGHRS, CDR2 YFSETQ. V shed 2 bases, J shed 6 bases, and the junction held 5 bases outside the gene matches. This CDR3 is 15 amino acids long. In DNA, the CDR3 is TGCGCCAGCAGCTTACTTAGCGGGGGGGCGGATACGCAGTATTTT. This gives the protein CASSLLSGGADTQYF. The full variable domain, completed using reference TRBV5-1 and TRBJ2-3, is KAGVTQTPRYLIKTRGQQVTLSCSPISGHRSVSWYQQTPGQGLQFLFEYFSETQRNKGNFPGRFSGRQFSNSRSEMNVSTLELGDSALYLCASSLLSGGADTQYFGPGTRLTVL.

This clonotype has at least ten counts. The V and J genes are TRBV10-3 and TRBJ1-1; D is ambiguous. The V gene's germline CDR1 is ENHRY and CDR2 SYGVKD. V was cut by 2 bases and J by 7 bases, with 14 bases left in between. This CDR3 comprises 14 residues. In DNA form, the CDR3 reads TGTGCCATCAGTGAGAAGGACCGGAGAGGTGAAGCTTTCTTT. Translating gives CAISEKDRRGEAFF.

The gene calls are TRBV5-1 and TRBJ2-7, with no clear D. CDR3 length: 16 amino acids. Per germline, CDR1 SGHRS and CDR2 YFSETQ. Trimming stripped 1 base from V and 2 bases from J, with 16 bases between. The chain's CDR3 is CASSLSWSVATYEQYF. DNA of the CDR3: TGCGCCAGCAGCTTGTCATGGTCGGTAGCAACCTACGAGCAGTACTTC.

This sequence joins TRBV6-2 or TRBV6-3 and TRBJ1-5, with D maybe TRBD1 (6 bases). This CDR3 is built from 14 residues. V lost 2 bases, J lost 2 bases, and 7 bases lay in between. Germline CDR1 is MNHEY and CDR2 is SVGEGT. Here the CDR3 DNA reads TGTGCCAGCAGTTACAACAGGGGCAATCAGCCCCAGCATTTT. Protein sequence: CASSYNRGNQPQHF.

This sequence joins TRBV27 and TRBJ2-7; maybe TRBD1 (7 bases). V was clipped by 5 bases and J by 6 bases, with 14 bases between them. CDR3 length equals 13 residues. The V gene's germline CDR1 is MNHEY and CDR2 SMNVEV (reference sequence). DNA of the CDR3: TGTGCCAGCAGTCTAGGGACAGCGGGCGAGCAGTACTTC. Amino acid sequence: CASSLGTAGEQYF.

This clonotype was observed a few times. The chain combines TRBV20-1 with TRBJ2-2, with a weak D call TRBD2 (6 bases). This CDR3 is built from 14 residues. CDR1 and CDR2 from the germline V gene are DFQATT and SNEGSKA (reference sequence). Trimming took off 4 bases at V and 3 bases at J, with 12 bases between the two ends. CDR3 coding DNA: TGCAGTGCTACCGGGACTCTTTACACCGGGGAGCTGTTTTTT. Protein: CSATGTLYTGELFF.

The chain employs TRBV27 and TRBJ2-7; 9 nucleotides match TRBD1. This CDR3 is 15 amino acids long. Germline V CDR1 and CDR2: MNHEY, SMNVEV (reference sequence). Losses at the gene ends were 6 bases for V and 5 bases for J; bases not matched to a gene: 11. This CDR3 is CASSWTGTGFHEQYF. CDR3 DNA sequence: TGTGCCAGCAGCTGGACAGGGACAGGGTTTCACGAGCAGTACTTC.

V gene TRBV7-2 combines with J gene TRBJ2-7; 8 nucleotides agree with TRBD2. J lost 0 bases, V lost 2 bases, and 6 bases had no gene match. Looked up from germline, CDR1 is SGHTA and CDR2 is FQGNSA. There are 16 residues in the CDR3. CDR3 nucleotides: TGTGCCAGCAGCTTAACCCTTAGCGGGACCTCCTACGAGCAGTACTTC. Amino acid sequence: CASSLTLSGTSYEQYF.

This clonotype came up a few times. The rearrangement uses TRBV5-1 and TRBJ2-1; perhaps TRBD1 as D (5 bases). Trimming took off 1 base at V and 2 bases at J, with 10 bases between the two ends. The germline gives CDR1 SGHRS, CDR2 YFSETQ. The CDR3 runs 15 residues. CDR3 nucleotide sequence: TGCGCCAGCAGCTTGTCCAGGGCCCCCTACAATGAGCAGTTCTTC. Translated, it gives CASSLSRAPYNEQFF.

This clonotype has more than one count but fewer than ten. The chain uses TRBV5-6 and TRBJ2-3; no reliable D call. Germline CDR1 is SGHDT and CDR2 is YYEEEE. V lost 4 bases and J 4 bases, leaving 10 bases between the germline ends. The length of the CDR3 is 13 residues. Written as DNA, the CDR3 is TGTGCCAGCAGCCACCGACTCCCAGATACGCAGTATTTT. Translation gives CASSHRLPDTQYF.

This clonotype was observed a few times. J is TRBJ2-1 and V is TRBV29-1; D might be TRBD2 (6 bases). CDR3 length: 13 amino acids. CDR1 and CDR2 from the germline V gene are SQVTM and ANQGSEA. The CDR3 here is CTVGGASYNEQFF. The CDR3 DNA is TGCACCGTCGGGGGAGCCTCCTACAATGAGCAGTTCTTC.

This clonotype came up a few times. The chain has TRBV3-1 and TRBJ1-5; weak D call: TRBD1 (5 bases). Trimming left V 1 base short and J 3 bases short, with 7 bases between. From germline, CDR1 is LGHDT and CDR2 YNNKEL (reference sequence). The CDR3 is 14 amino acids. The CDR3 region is CASSQGQPNQPQHF. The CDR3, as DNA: TGTGCCAGCAGCCAAGGACAGCCCAATCAGCCCCAGCATTTT.

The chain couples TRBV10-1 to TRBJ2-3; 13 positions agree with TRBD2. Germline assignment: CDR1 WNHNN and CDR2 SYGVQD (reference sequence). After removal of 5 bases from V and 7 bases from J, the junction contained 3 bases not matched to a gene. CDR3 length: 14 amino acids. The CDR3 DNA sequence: TGCGCCAGCAGTCCGGGACTAGCGGGAAATACGCAGTATTTT. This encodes CASSPGLAGNTQYF.

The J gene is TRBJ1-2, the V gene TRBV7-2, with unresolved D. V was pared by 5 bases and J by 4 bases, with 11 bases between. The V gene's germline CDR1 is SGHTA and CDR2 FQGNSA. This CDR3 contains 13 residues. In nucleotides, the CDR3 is TGTGCCAGCAGCCCCCAACGGCCCTATGGCTACACCTTC. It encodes CASSPQRPYGYTF.

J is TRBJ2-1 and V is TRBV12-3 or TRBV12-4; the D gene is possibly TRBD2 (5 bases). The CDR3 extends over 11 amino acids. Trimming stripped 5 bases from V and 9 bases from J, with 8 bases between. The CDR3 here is CASSQDFEQFF. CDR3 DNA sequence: TGTGCCAGCAGTCAGGACTTTGAGCAGTTCTTC.

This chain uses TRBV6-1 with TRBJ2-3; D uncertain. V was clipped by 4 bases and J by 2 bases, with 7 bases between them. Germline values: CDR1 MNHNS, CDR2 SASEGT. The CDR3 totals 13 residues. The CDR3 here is CASSGVPTDTQYF. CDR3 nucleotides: TGTGCCAGCAGTGGGGTACCCACAGATACGCAGTATTTT.

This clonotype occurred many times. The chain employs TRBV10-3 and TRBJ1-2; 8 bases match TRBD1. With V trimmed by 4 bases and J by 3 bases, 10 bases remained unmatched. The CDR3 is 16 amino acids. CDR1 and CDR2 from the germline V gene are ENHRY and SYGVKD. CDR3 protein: CAISAADRELHYGYTF. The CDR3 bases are TGTGCCATCAGTGCCGCGGACAGGGAGTTACACTATGGCTACACCTTC.

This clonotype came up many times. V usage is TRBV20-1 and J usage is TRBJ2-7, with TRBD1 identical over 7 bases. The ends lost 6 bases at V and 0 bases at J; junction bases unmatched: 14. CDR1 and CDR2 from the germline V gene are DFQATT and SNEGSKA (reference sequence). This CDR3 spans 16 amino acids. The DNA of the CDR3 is TGCAGTGCCGAGCTTCCGGACAGGTTCAACTCCTACGAGCAGTACTTC. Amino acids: CSAELPDRFNSYEQYF.

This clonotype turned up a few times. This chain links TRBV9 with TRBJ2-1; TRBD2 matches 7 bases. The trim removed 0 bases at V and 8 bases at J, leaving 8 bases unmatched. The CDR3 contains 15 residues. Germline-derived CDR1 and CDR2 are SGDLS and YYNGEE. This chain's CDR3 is CASSVGLGAGDEQFF. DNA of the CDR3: TGTGCCAGCAGCGTAGGGCTCGGGGCGGGGGATGAGCAGTTCTTC.

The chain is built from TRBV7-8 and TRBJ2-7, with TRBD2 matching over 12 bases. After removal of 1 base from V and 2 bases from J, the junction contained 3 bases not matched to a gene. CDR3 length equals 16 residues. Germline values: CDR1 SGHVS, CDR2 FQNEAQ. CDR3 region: CASSLVSSGRAYEQYF. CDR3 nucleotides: TGTGCCAGCAGCTTAGTATCTAGCGGGAGGGCCTACGAGCAGTACTTC.

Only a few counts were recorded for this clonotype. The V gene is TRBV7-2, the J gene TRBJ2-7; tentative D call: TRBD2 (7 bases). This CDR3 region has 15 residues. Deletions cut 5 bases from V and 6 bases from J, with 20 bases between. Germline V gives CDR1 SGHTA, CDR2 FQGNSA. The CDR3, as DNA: TGTGCCAGCAGCCCAACCCCAGGGGAGGGCCGCGAGCAGTACTTC. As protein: CASSPTPGEGREQYF.

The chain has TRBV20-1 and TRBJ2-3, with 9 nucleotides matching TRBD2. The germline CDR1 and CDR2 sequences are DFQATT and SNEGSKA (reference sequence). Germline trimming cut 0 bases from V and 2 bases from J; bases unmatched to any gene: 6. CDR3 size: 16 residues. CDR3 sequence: CSARDPAGGPTDTQYF. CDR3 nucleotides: TGCAGTGCTAGAGACCCAGCGGGAGGTCCCACAGATACGCAGTATTTT.

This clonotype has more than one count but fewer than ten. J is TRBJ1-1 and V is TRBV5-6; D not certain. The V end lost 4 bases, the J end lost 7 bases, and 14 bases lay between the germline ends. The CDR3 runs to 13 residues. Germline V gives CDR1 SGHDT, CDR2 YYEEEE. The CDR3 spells CASSPRWSHEAFF. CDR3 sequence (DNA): TGTGCCAGCAGCCCCCGGTGGAGCCATGAAGCTTTCTTT.

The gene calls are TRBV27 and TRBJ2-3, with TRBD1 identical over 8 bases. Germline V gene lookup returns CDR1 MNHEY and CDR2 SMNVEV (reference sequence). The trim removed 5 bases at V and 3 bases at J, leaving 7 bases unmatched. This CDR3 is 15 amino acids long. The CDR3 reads CASSITGGWTDTQYF. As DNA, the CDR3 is TGTGCCAGCAGTATTACAGGGGGTTGGACAGATACGCAGTATTTT.

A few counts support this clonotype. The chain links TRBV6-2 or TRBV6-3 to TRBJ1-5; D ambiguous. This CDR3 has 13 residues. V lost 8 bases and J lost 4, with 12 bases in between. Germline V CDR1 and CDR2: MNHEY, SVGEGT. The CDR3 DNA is TGTGCCAGCGGACGGAGCGGGAATCAGCCCCAGCATTTT. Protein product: CASGRSGNQPQHF.